The T cell receptor beta chain described here comes from a study of T cell changes during pregnancy in multiple sclerosis. With 2 bases removed from V and 6 bases from J, the gap between germline ends came to 8 bases. The CDR3 is 12 residues long. The germline CDR1 and CDR2 sequences are SGHDN and FVKESK. Profiled with immunoSEQ multiplex PCR; TCRdb holds only in-frame clones, not every one. The data show around 46,000 clones, 80% to 90% seen once. The origin of this receptor is a female donor with multiple sclerosis, enrolled in a pregnancy study. This chain connects TRBV14 to TRBJ2-7; perhaps TRBD2 as D (5 bases). The source was CD8+ T cells from peripheral blood mononuclear cells, collected in the second trimester of pregnancy. As DNA, the CDR3 is TGTGCCAGCAGCCAAACGGGGAGCGAGCAGTACTTC. Encoded protein: CASSQTGSEQYF.